The rows below give T cell receptor beta chains drawn from one sample of a study of shared clonotypes between healthy human individuals. The table came from immunoSEQ multiplex PCR; TCRdb's copy has only in-frame clones and leaves some out. This table holds 2,500,000 or so clones, 93% found once. What was sequenced was naive CD4+ T cells from PBMCs. Source of these receptors: a man younger than 30 in good health. Some clones in this sample may be carry-over from other donors' samples. Each CDR3 is given with its conserved first and last residue. A D gene is named only where the DNA matches it firmly. For some rows the clone size is stated as once, few or many, or as a class when expanded; others skip it.

D gene: .
J gene: TRBJ2-5
clone size: .
V gene: TRBV29-1
CDR3 protein: CSVEGAGETQYF
CDR3 DNA: TGCAGCGTTGAAGGGGCCGGGGAGACCCAGTACTTC

D gene: .
J gene: TRBJ2-1
clone size: .
V gene: TRBV6-5
CDR3 protein: CASSYAGEQFF
CDR3 DNA: TGTGCCAGCAGTTACGCGGGAGAGCAGTTCTTC

D gene: .
J gene: TRBJ2-2
clone size: .
V gene: TRBV5-3
CDR3 protein: CARSPRVGNGELFF
CDR3 DNA: TGTGCCAGAAGCCCCCGAGTCGGAAACGGGGAGCTGTTTTTT

D gene: TRBD2
J gene: TRBJ2-3
clone size: .
V gene: TRBV19
CDR3 protein: CASSRGTSGSTDTQYF
CDR3 DNA: TGTGCCAGTAGTAGAGGGACTAGCGGGAGCACAGATACGCAGTATTTT

D gene: TRBD2
J gene: TRBJ2-3
clone size: .
V gene: TRBV7-3
CDR3 protein: CASSLLSGSSDTQYF
CDR3 DNA: TGTGCCAGCAGCTTATTGAGCGGGAGTTCAGATACGCAGTATTTT

D gene: .
J gene: TRBJ2-4
clone size: .
V gene: TRBV6-1
CDR3 protein: CATSPTPSRDIQYF
CDR3 DNA: TGTGCCACCTCCCCGACTCCTTCCCGAGACATTCAGTACTTC

D gene: TRBD1
J gene: TRBJ1-1
clone size: .
V gene: TRBV4-1
CDR3 protein: CASSQDRDRGPGPVGTEAFF
CDR3 DNA: TGCGCCAGCAGCCAAGATAGAGACAGGGGGCCCGGCCCTGTCGGCACTGAAGCTTTCTTT

D gene: .
J gene: TRBJ1-5
clone size: few
V gene: TRBV6-6
CDR3 protein: CASSRSGGNQPQHF
CDR3 DNA: TGTGCCAGCAGCCGCTCAGGGGGCAATCAGCCCCAGCATTTT

D gene: .
J gene: TRBJ2-7
clone size: .
V gene: TRBV10-3
CDR3 protein: CAISESWGEQYF
CDR3 DNA: TGTGCCATCAGTGAGTCGTGGGGCGAGCAGTACTTC

D gene: TRBD2
J gene: TRBJ2-1
clone size: .
V gene: TRBV5-1
CDR3 protein: CASSDGLAGSYNEQFF
CDR3 DNA: TGCGCCAGCAGCGACGGACTAGCGGGCTCATACAATGAGCAGTTCTTC

D gene: TRBD1
J gene: TRBJ1-5
clone size: .
V gene: TRBV5-4
CDR3 protein: CASSPGTAGQPQHF
CDR3 DNA: TGTGCCAGCAGCCCAGGGACAGCTGGCCAGCCCCAGCATTTT

D gene: .
J gene: TRBJ1-4
clone size: .
V gene: TRBV5-1
CDR3 protein: CASSGATAATNEKLFF
CDR3 DNA: TGCGCCAGCAGCGGGGCAACAGCTGCAACTAATGAAAAACTGTTTTTT

D gene: .
J gene: TRBJ2-2
clone size: .
V gene: TRBV6-5
CDR3 protein: CASSYGPSTGELFF
CDR3 DNA: TGTGCCAGCAGTTACGGCCCTAGCACCGGGGAGCTGTTTTTT

D gene: TRBD2
J gene: TRBJ2-1
clone size: .
V gene: TRBV19
CDR3 protein: CASSTLAGGWNEQFF
CDR3 DNA: TGTGCCAGTAGCACGCTAGCGGGAGGGTGGAATGAGCAGTTCTTC

D gene: .
J gene: TRBJ1-1
clone size: .
V gene: TRBV7-2
CDR3 protein: CASSLRRTNTEAFF
CDR3 DNA: TGTGCCAGCAGCTTAAGGCGGACGAACACTGAAGCTTTCTTT

D gene: .
J gene: TRBJ2-2
clone size: .
V gene: TRBV28
CDR3 protein: CASSRPMNTGELFF
CDR3 DNA: TGTGCCAGCAGCCGCCCCATGAACACCGGGGAGCTGTTTTTT

D gene: TRBD2
J gene: TRBJ2-7
clone size: .
V gene: TRBV10-3
CDR3 protein: CAISPGVAGGKSYEQYF
CDR3 DNA: TGTGCCATCAGTCCCGGCGTGGCGGGGGGTAAATCCTACGAGCAGTACTTC

D gene: .
J gene: TRBJ2-4
clone size: .
V gene: TRBV5-1
CDR3 protein: CASSLRIEYF
CDR3 DNA: TGCGCCAGCAGCTTAAGGATTGAGTACTTC

D gene: .
J gene: TRBJ1-1
clone size: .
V gene: TRBV18
CDR3 protein: CASYSEWVGEAFF
CDR3 DNA: TGTGCCAGCTACTCAGAGTGGGTTGGAGAAGCTTTCTTT

D gene: .
J gene: TRBJ2-7
clone size: .
V gene: TRBV2
CDR3 protein: CASREWRSYEQYF
CDR3 DNA: TGTGCCAGCAGGGAGTGGCGCTCCTACGAGCAGTACTTC

D gene: .
J gene: TRBJ1-1
clone size: .
V gene: TRBV5-1
CDR3 protein: CASSSLGAENTEAFF
CDR3 DNA: TGCGCCAGCAGCTCCCTTGGGGCGGAGAACACTGAAGCTTTCTTT